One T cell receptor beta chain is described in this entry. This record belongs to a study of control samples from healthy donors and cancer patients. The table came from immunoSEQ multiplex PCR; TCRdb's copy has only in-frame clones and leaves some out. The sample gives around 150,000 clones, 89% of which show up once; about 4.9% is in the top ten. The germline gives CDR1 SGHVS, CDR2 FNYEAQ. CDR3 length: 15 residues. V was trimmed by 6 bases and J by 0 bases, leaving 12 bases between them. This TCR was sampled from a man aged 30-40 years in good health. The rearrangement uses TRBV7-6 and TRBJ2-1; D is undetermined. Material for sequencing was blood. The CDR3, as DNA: TGTGCCAGCAGACCAACTGCCAGCTCCTACAATGAGCAGTTCTTC. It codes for CASRPTASSYNEQFF. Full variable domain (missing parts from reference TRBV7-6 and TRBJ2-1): GAGVSQSPRYKVTKRGQDVALRCDPISGHVSLYWYRQALGQGPEFLTYFNYEAQQDKSGLPNDRFSAERPEGSISTLTIQRTEQRDSAMYRCASRPTASSYNEQFFGPGTRLTVL.